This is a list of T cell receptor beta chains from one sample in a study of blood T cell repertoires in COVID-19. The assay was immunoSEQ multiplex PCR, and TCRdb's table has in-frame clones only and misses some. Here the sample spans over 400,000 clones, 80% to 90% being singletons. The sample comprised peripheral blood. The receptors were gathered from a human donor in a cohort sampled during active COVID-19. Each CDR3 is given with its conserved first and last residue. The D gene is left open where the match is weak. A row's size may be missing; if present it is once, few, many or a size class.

CDR3: CASSQSDRANTGELFF
DNA: TGTGCCAGCAGCCAATCGGACAGGGCGAACACCGGGGAGCTGTTTTTT
V: TRBV3-1/TRBV3-2
length: 16
size: NA
J: TRBJ2-2
D: TRBD1

CDR3: CSVAGWGTGHEKLFF
DNA: TGCAGCGTTGCGGGTTGGGGGACAGGGCATGAAAAACTGTTTTTT
V: TRBV29-1
length: 15
size: NA
J: TRBJ1-4
D: TRBD1

CDR3: CASSQAGELGGYTF
DNA: TGTGCCAGCAGCCAAGCGGGGGAGCTTGGCGGCTACACCTTC
V: TRBV3-1/TRBV3-2
length: 14
size: NA
J: TRBJ1-2
D: NA

CDR3: CASSPGLAGGGETQYF
DNA: TGTGCCAGCAGCCCGGGACTAGCGGGAGGAGGGGAGACCCAGTACTTC
V: TRBV5-6
length: 16
size: NA
J: TRBJ2-5
D: TRBD2

CDR3: CASSLGAGGQDTDTQYF
DNA: TGTGCCAGCAGCTTAGGTGCAGGGGGACAGGACACAGATACGCAGTATTTT
V: TRBV7-9
length: 17
size: few
J: TRBJ2-3
D: TRBD1

CDR3: CAWSVGREQPQHF
DNA: TGTGCCTGGAGTGTTGGCAGGGAACAGCCCCAGCATTTT
V: TRBV30
length: 13
size: NA
J: TRBJ1-5
D: NA

CDR3: CASRQGSGNQPQHF
DNA: TGTGCCAGCCGGCAGGGAAGCGGCAATCAGCCCCAGCATTTT
V: TRBV6-6
length: 14
size: NA
J: TRBJ1-5
D: NA

CDR3: CASRGHPTSPSQYF
DNA: TGTGCCAGCAGGGGCCACCCTACCTCACCCTCGCAGTACTTC
V: TRBV6-5
length: 14
size: once
J: TRBJ2-7
D: NA

CDR3: CASSKTDSGNTIYF
DNA: TGTGCCAGCAGCAAGACAGACTCTGGAAACACCATATATTTT
V: TRBV21-1
length: 14
size: NA
J: TRBJ1-3
D: NA

CDR3: CASSPRNAGGNTGELFF
DNA: TGTGCCAGCAGCCCCCGCAATGCGGGAGGGAACACCGGGGAGCTGTTTTTT
V: TRBV9
length: 17
size: NA
J: TRBJ2-2
D: TRBD2

CDR3: CASSLEGLGVDTQYF
DNA: TGTGCCAGCAGCTTAGAGGGACTAGGTGTAGATACGCAGTATTTT
V: TRBV7-8
length: 15
size: NA
J: TRBJ2-3
D: TRBD2

CDR3: CASAPSTGNTIYF
DNA: TGCGCCAGCGCCCCTTCTACTGGAAACACCATATATTTT
V: TRBV10-1
length: 13
size: NA
J: TRBJ1-3
D: NA

CDR3: CASSSRGSSYEQYF
DNA: TGTGCCAGCAGCTCCCGGGGAAGCTCCTACGAGCAGTACTTC
V: TRBV5-6
length: 14
size: NA
J: TRBJ2-7
D: NA

CDR3: CASSSGGGYTF
DNA: TGTGCCAGCAGTTCCGGGGGGGGCTACACCTTC
V: TRBV27
length: 11
size: NA
J: TRBJ1-2
D: NA

CDR3: CASSTLTGSTYNSPLHF
DNA: TGTGCCAGTAGTACCTTGACAGGATCTACCTATAATTCACCCCTCCACTTT
V: TRBV19
length: 17
size: NA
J: TRBJ1-6
D: NA

CDR3: CASSYRHGNQPQHF
DNA: TGTGCCAGCAGTTACCGACACGGCAATCAGCCCCAGCATTTT
V: TRBV6-6
length: 14
size: NA
J: TRBJ1-5
D: NA

CDR3: CASSLSVAAYNEQFF
DNA: TGTGCCAGCAGTTTATCGGTAGCGGCGTACAATGAGCAGTTCTTC
V: TRBV28
length: 15
size: few
J: TRBJ2-1
D: NA

CDR3: CASSPDRVRTDTQYF
DNA: TGTGCCAGTAGTCCAGACAGAGTCCGCACAGATACGCAGTATTTT
V: TRBV19
length: 15
size: NA
J: TRBJ2-3
D: NA

CDR3: CARGQPRVYSNQPQHF
DNA: TGCGCCAGGGGGCAACCTCGGGTTTATAGCAATCAGCCCCAGCATTTT
V: TRBV23-1
length: 16
size: NA
J: TRBJ1-5
D: NA

CDR3: CASSPFGQGTRGNTEAFF
DNA: TGTGCCAGCAGCCCGTTCGGACAGGGGACAAGGGGGAACACTGAAGCTTTCTTT
V: TRBV28
length: 18
size: NA
J: TRBJ1-1
D: TRBD1

CDR3: CASSQVRDSGANVLTF
DNA: TGTGCCAGCAGCCAAGTCAGGGACTCTGGGGCCAACGTCCTGACTTTC
V: TRBV14
length: 16
size: NA
J: TRBJ2-6
D: NA

CDR3: CASSPTSDDSYNEQFF
DNA: TGTGCCAGCAGCCCAACTAGCGACGACTCCTACAATGAGCAGTTCTTC
V: TRBV28
length: 16
size: NA
J: TRBJ2-1
D: TRBD2

CDR3: CASSSDRSSYEQYF
DNA: TGTGCTAGCAGCTCCGACAGGAGCTCCTACGAGCAGTACTTC
V: TRBV7-7
length: 14
size: NA
J: TRBJ2-7
D: NA

CDR3: CASSPRGNEKLFF
DNA: TGTGCCAGCAGTCCTAGGGGTAATGAAAAACTGTTTTTT
V: TRBV5-6
length: 13
size: NA
J: TRBJ1-4
D: NA

CDR3: CASSVSPGLDTQYF
DNA: TGTGCCAGTAGTGTCTCTCCGGGACTCGATACGCAGTATTTT
V: TRBV19
length: 14
size: NA
J: TRBJ2-3
D: NA

CDR3: CASSFERAGGPYEQYF
DNA: TGCGCCAGCAGCTTCGAGAGAGCGGGAGGACCCTACGAGCAGTACTTC
V: TRBV5-1
length: 16
size: NA
J: TRBJ2-7
D: TRBD2

CDR3: CASSQKRNTEAFF
DNA: TGTGCCAGTAGTCAAAAGAGGAACACTGAAGCTTTCTTT
V: TRBV19
length: 13
size: NA
J: TRBJ1-1
D: NA

CDR3: CACSRGDTGELFF
DNA: TGTGCCTGCTCAAGGGGTGACACCGGGGAGCTGTTTTTT
V: TRBV30
length: 13
size: NA
J: TRBJ2-2
D: NA

CDR3: CASSFWRGYEQYF
DNA: TGTGCCAGCAGCTTTTGGCGGGGTTACGAGCAGTACTTC
V: TRBV7-2
length: 13
size: NA
J: TRBJ2-7
D: NA

CDR3: CASSESSGLAGGKTFF
DNA: TGCGCCAGCAGTGAGTCGTCTGGGCTGGCGGGAGGAAAAACTTTCTTT
V: TRBV10-1
length: 16
size: many
J: TRBJ1-1
D: NA

CDR3: CASSPGGQGSHQPQHF
DNA: TGTGCCAGCAGCCCGGGAGGACAGGGATCGCATCAGCCCCAGCATTTT
V: TRBV7-8
length: 16
size: NA
J: TRBJ1-5
D: TRBD1

CDR3: CASSYSFQNNQPQHF
DNA: TGTGCCAGCAGTTACTCTTTCCAGAACAATCAGCCCCAGCATTTT
V: TRBV6-5
length: 15
size: NA
J: TRBJ1-5
D: NA

CDR3: CASSPLQASGNIQYF
DNA: TGTGCCAGCTCACCACTGCAGGCCTCCGGAAACATTCAGTACTTC
V: TRBV18
length: 15
size: NA
J: TRBJ2-4
D: NA

CDR3: CASSPPVLVLRNEQFF
DNA: TGTGCCAGCAGCCCACCGGTACTAGTCTTGCGCAATGAGCAGTTCTTC
V: TRBV28
length: 16
size: NA
J: TRBJ2-1
D: NA

CDR3: CASSPAGDTEAFF
DNA: TGCGCCAGCAGCCCAGCTGGAGACACTGAAGCTTTCTTT
V: TRBV5-1
length: 13
size: NA
J: TRBJ1-1
D: NA

CDR3: CASSLAARTAGQDNEQFF
DNA: TGTGCCAGCAGCTTAGCGGCTCGGACAGCTGGGCAGGACAATGAGCAGTTCTTC
V: TRBV7-2
length: 18
size: NA
J: TRBJ2-1
D: NA

CDR3: CASSPDRDPEAFF
DNA: TGTGCCAGCAGCCCAGACAGGGATCCTGAAGCTTTCTTT
V: TRBV6-2/TRBV6-3
length: 13
size: NA
J: TRBJ1-1
D: TRBD1

CDR3: CASSFELAENTGELFF
DNA: TGCGCCAGCAGCTTCGAACTAGCGGAGAACACCGGGGAGCTGTTTTTT
V: TRBV5-1
length: 16
size: NA
J: TRBJ2-2
D: TRBD2

CDR3: CASSSNWGTGTYEQYF
DNA: TGTGCCAGCAGCTCGAATTGGGGGACAGGGACCTACGAGCAGTACTTC
V: TRBV7-9
length: 16
size: NA
J: TRBJ2-7
D: TRBD1

CDR3: CASSQGGVGLNEAFF
DNA: TGTGCCAGCAGCCAAGGAGGGGTGGGACTTAATGAAGCTTTCTTT
V: TRBV3-1/TRBV3-2
length: 15
size: few
J: TRBJ1-1
D: NA

CDR3: CSEGASGTGNEQFF
DNA: TGCAGCGAGGGGGCTAGCGGGACGGGCAATGAGCAGTTCTTC
V: TRBV29-1
length: 14
size: once
J: TRBJ2-1
D: TRBD2

CDR3: CATSGAMSGANVLTF
DNA: TGTGCCACCAGTGGGGCCATGTCTGGGGCCAACGTCCTGACTTTC
V: TRBV24-1
length: 15
size: NA
J: TRBJ2-6
D: NA

CDR3: CASSVRGTEAFF
DNA: TGTGCCAGCAGCGTCAGGGGCACTGAAGCTTTCTTT
V: TRBV28
length: 12
size: NA
J: TRBJ1-1
D: NA

CDR3: CASSRWGTPDHNEQFF
DNA: TGTGCCAGCAGCCGCTGGGGGACTCCCGACCACAATGAGCAGTTCTTC
V: TRBV3-1/TRBV3-2
length: 16
size: NA
J: TRBJ2-1
D: NA

CDR3: CASSEEETGNQPQHF
DNA: TGTGCCAGCAGTGAAGAAGAGACAGGGAACCAGCCCCAGCATTTT
V: TRBV2
length: 15
size: NA
J: TRBJ1-5
D: TRBD1

CDR3: CASSLAGRGWDGYTF
DNA: TGTGCCAGCAGCTTGGCCGGAAGGGGATGGGATGGCTACACCTTC
V: TRBV5-8
length: 15
size: few
J: TRBJ1-2
D: NA

CDR3: CASSFQREGYEQYF
DNA: TGTGCCAGCAGTTTCCAGCGGGAGGGCTACGAGCAGTACTTC
V: TRBV27
length: 14
size: NA
J: TRBJ2-7
D: TRBD2

CDR3: CASSLGRLAGIYEQYF
DNA: TGTGCCAGCAGCTTAGGCAGACTAGCGGGGATCTACGAGCAGTACTTC
V: TRBV7-2
length: 16
size: NA
J: TRBJ2-7
D: TRBD2

CDR3: CASTKEASQPQHF
DNA: TGTGCCAGCACCAAGGAGGCGAGTCAGCCCCAGCATTTT
V: TRBV7-2
length: 13
size: once
J: TRBJ1-5
D: NA

CDR3: CASSEATGTGHYGYTF
DNA: TGTGCCAGCAGTGAAGCGACCGGGACAGGACACTATGGCTACACCTTC
V: TRBV6-1
length: 16
size: NA
J: TRBJ1-2
D: TRBD1

CDR3: CASAAGVGNIQYF
DNA: TGTGCCAGCGCGGCGGGAGTTGGAAACATTCAGTACTTC
V: TRBV19
length: 13
size: NA
J: TRBJ2-4
D: TRBD2

CDR3: CASSLGGQGYEQFF
DNA: TGTGCCAGCAGCTTAGGAGGACAGGGATATGAGCAGTTCTTC
V: TRBV11-2
length: 14
size: NA
J: TRBJ2-1
D: TRBD1

CDR3: CAISEGGQSYEQYF
DNA: TGTGCCATCAGTGAAGGCGGCCAATCCTACGAGCAGTACTTC
V: TRBV10-3
length: 14
size: NA
J: TRBJ2-7
D: NA

CDR3: CASSLLVAGGNTGELFF
DNA: TGTGCCAGCTCACTGCTCGTCGCGGGAGGGAACACCGGGGAGCTGTTTTTT
V: TRBV18
length: 17
size: NA
J: TRBJ2-2
D: TRBD2

CDR3: CASSLARQGAEETQYF
DNA: TGTGCCAGCAGCTTGGCTCGGCAGGGGGCCGAAGAGACCCAGTACTTC
V: TRBV5-4
length: 16
size: NA
J: TRBJ2-5
D: TRBD1

CDR3: CASRAGFANEKLFF
DNA: TGTGCCAGCAGGGCAGGGTTTGCTAATGAAAAACTGTTTTTT
V: TRBV6-5
length: 14
size: NA
J: TRBJ1-4
D: NA

CDR3: CASSLVRGSDEQFF
DNA: TGTGCCAGCAGCTTAGTCAGGGGGAGTGATGAGCAGTTCTTC
V: TRBV11-3
length: 14
size: NA
J: TRBJ2-1
D: TRBD1